This TCR beta chain comes out of a study of cytomegalovirus exposure and HLA in healthy donors. Whole-study results and caveats: Later on, an analysis showed TCR association rates differing by HLA locus, with DRB1 the most and HLA-C the fewest.

Comment on this clone: What it recognizes is unknown.

V lost 3 bases and J 1 base, leaving 13 bases between the germline ends. Germline CDR1 reads GTSNPN; CDR2 reads SVGIG (reference sequence). The CDR3 length is 14 residues. Use of 60 Vbeta and 13 Jbeta primers characterized the PCR. How the authors handled the data: In a later analysis, 10 million to 11 million of 65 million to 90 million unique beta chains occurred in at least two donors. Sequencing used immunoSEQ multiplex PCR; TCRdb keeps in-frame clones, though not all of them. V, J and clone size were drawn from that table, and D and trimming were deduced from the DNA. This sample has about 110,000 clones, with around 75% found just once.

The receptor was derived from a female donor in good health and CMV-seronegative. The chain uses TRBV30 and TRBJ2-7; possibly TRBD2 for D (6 bases). The specimen was PBMCs. CDR3 loop: CAWRGQGGSYEQYF. CDR3 DNA: TGTGCCTGGAGAGGGCAGGGAGGTTCCTACGAGCAGTACTTC.